This note documents a single T cell receptor beta chain sequence. Antigen unknown. The method was immunoSEQ multiplex PCR; TCRdb's version includes in-frame clones alone and lacks a portion of them. Found here are 100,000 to 130,000 clones, approximately 89% of them singletons; the top ten hold 3.1%. The data were taken from a study of T cell responses to AZD1222 COVID-19 vaccine. V was shortened by 5 bases and J by 2 bases, with 11 bases between the two germline ends. Germline loops: CDR1 SGHRS, CDR2 YFSETQ. The CDR3 runs to 14 residues. Study-wide points: Repertoire sampling occurred only after the peak T cell response. Reportedly, nearly half the spike-specific TCRs target unmutated variant regions. Dominant CD4 TCR responses targeted spike regions 160-218 and 743-854.

This chain uses TRBV5-1 with TRBJ1-5; no clear D gene. The sequenced sample was peripheral blood, obtained on day 0 of MenACWY control vaccination. The clonotype was recovered from an adult in good health. CDR3 sequence: CASRESVGNQPQHF. The CDR3 DNA is TGCGCCAGCAGAGAGTCAGTCGGCAATCAGCCCCAGCATTTT.